This section outlines one TCR beta chain sequence together with its context. Original processing methods: Scientists estimated how many nucleated cells there were by amplifying reference gene primers. Clones were read by immunoSEQ multiplex PCR, and TCRdb kept only the in-frame ones, dropping some. For V, J and clone size, that table is used; D and trimming come from the DNA. The sample lists approximately 270,000 clones; approximately 83% were seen once. The data are from a study of blood T cell repertoires in COVID-19. The wider study: The study drew acute and convalescent COVID-19 samples from the United States, Italy and Spain. In each case, the material was cDNA or gDNA derived from T cells, B-cell-depleted T cells, or PBMCs.

Germline loops: CDR1 SGHAT, CDR2 FQNNGV. The CDR3 extends over 12 amino acids. The ends were cut back, 6 bases at V and 9 bases at J, with 11 bases in the middle. Sequenced: peripheral blood. This clonotype was obtained from a woman aged 70-85 years with acute or convalescent COVID-19. V and J are TRBV11-2 and TRBJ2-2; maybe TRBD2 (5 bases). Written as DNA, the CDR3 is TGTGCCAGCAGAGAGGAGGAGCGGGAGCTGTTTTTT. Translated: CASREEERELFF.